One and the same sample provided the 13 T cell receptor beta chains below, sequenced in a study of blood T cell repertoires in COVID-19. Libraries were prepared by immunoSEQ multiplex PCR; TCRdb keeps only in-frame clonotypes and omits some of them. The repertoire holds about 220,000 clones, with 80% as singletons. Material: peripheral blood. The source of these receptors is a human donor in a cohort sampled during active COVID-19.

The gene calls are TRBV6-5 and TRBJ2-5; 9 bases map to TRBD1. The CDR3 length is 13 residues. The V gene's germline CDR1 is MNHEY and CDR2 SVGAGI. The ends lost 6 bases at V and 2 bases at J; junction bases unmatched: 1. As DNA, the CDR3 is TGTGCCAGCAGGGGACAGGGACAAGAGACCCAGTACTTC. This encodes CASRGQGQETQYF.

This clone was counted a single time. The chain carries TRBV7-2 and TRBJ2-7, with D possibly TRBD2 on 6 matching bases. Germline-derived CDR1 and CDR2 are SGHTA and FQGNSA. Trimming left V 3 bases short and J 0 bases short, with 12 bases between. This CDR3 is built from 15 residues. CDR3 coding DNA: TGTGCCAGCAGCTTGGCGGGGCCACCCTCCTACGAGCAGTACTTC. Amino acid sequence: CASSLAGPPSYEQYF.

V usage is TRBV5-1 and J usage is TRBJ1-1; D might be TRBD1 (5 bases). The V gene's germline CDR1 is SGHRS and CDR2 YFSETQ. The V end lost 4 bases, the J end lost 5 bases, and 12 bases lay between the germline ends. This CDR3 spans 13 amino acids. CDR3 sequence: CASSPGVGTEAFF. As DNA, the CDR3 is TGCGCCAGCAGCCCGGGGGTTGGGACTGAAGCTTTCTTT. Combining the CDR3 with reference TRBV5-1 and TRBJ1-1 gives the whole variable domain KAGVTQTPRYLIKTRGQQVTLSCSPISGHRSVSWYQQTPGQGLQFLFEYFSETQRNKGNFPGRFSGRQFSNSRSEMNVSTLELGDSALYLCASSPGVGTEAFFGQGTRLTVV.

V is TRBV18 and J is TRBJ1-2; 7 bases map to TRBD1. V lost 4 bases, J lost 2 bases, and 1 base stayed unmatched. Germline V gene sequence: CDR1 KGHSH, CDR2 LQKENI. The CDR3 consists of 13 residues. The CDR3 DNA reads as TGTGCCAGCTCACTGGGACAGAACTATGGCTACACCTTC. Its protein product is CASSLGQNYGYTF.

V and J are TRBV5-1 and TRBJ2-2; 7 nucleotides agree with TRBD1. V dropped 4 bases and J dropped 3; count of bases not matched to a gene: 6. Per germline, CDR1 SGHRS and CDR2 YFSETQ. This CDR3 has 15 residues. This CDR3 is CASSPGQVHTGELFF. The CDR3 nucleotides read TGCGCCAGCAGCCCCGGACAGGTGCACACCGGGGAGCTGTTTTTT.

This clone was picked up many times. Different DNA sequences within this sample yield the same CDR3. This chain joins TRBV5-1 and TRBJ1-1, with a tentative D call TRBD1 (5 bases). V was shortened by 0 bases and J by 4 bases, with 10 bases between the two germline ends. CDR3 length equals 14 residues. Germline V gene sequence: CDR1 SGHRS, CDR2 YFSETQ. DNA of the CDR3: TGCGCCAGCAGCTTGGCCGGGGGAGGCACTGAAGCTTTCTTT. Its protein is CASSLAGGGTEAFF.

The V call is TRBV18, the J call TRBJ2-3; 9 bases align to TRBD2. The CDR3 has 16 amino acids. Germline CDR1 reads KGHSH; CDR2 reads LQKENI. V was clipped by 3 bases and J by 2 bases; unmatched bases: 6. The CDR3: CASSPPGTSNTDTQYF. Written as DNA, the CDR3 is TGTGCCAGCTCACCGCCCGGGACTAGCAACACAGATACGCAGTATTTT.

The V gene is TRBV14, the J gene TRBJ1-6, with D perhaps matching TRBD1 (6 bases). The CDR3 runs to 15 residues. The V gene's germline CDR1 is SGHDN and CDR2 FVKESK. V was cut by 4 bases and J by 7 bases, with 14 bases left in between. Written as DNA, the CDR3 is TGTGCCAGCAGCCCTTTACAGGGTGGGAATTCACCCCTCCACTTT. Residues: CASSPLQGGNSPLHF.

The DNA of the CDR3 is TGTGCCAGCAGCCAAGGAGGGGAAAAACTGTTTTTT. Translation: CASSQGGEKLFF. V usage is TRBV3-1 (or the pseudogene TRBV3-2) and J usage is TRBJ1-4; D remains ambiguous. Trimming took off 1 base at V and 8 bases at J, with 5 bases between the two ends. Germline V lookup: CDR1 LGHDT, CDR2 YNNKEL (reference sequence). This CDR3 comprises 12 residues.

This chain joins TRBV19 and TRBJ2-7, with TRBD2 matching 9 bases. With V trimmed by 5 bases and J by 4 bases, 6 bases remained unmatched. Germline loops: CDR1 LNHDA, CDR2 SQIVND (reference sequence). This CDR3 region has 14 residues. CDR3 protein: CASSSAGGGYEQYF. CDR3 nucleotide sequence: TGTGCCAGTAGTTCAGCGGGAGGAGGGTACGAGCAGTACTTC.

In its sample, this clone was seen a few times. This chain joins TRBV4-3 and TRBJ1-6; no reliable D call. The CDR3 runs 13 residues. Per the germline V gene, CDR1 is LGHNA and CDR2 is YSLEER. V lost 1 base, J lost 13 bases, and 11 bases lay in between. CDR3 residues: CASSQVIGNPLHF. CDR3 DNA sequence: TGCGCCAGCAGCCAAGTTATCGGGAATCCCCTCCACTTT.

Notes on this clone: Sequence at one end of the junction differs from germline and may be a read error. The chain is built from TRBV2 and TRBJ2-1, with D unclear. The CDR3 consists of 10 residues. Germline assignment: CDR1 SNHLY and CDR2 FYNNEI. In DNA form, the CDR3 reads TGTGCCAGCAGTGAAAGAGGCGCAATCTTC. It is translated as CASSERGAIF.

This clone was seen a single time. The chain employs TRBV6-2 or TRBV6-3 and TRBJ2-7, with D tentatively TRBD1 (6 bases). V was pared by 6 bases and J by 0 bases, with 15 bases between. Germline CDR1 reads MNHEY; CDR2 reads SVGEGT. CDR3 length: 15 amino acids. The CDR3 sequence is CASSLRTVSSYEQYF. The DNA for the CDR3 is TGTGCCAGCAGCCTCCGGACAGTTAGCTCCTACGAGCAGTACTTC.